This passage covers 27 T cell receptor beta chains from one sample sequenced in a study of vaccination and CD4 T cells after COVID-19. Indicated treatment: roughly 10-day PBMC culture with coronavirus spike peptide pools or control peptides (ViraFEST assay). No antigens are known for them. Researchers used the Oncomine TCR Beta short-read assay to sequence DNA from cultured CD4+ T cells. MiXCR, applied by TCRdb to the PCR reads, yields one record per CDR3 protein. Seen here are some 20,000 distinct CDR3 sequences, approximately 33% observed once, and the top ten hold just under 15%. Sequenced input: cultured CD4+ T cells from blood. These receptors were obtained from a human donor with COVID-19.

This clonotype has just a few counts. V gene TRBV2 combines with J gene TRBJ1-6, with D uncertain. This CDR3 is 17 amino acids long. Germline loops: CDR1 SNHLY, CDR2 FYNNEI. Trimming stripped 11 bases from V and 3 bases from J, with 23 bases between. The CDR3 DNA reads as TGTGCCCGCCTCTCCCGCGGGCAGAGCCTCTATAATTCACCCCTCCACTTT. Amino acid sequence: CARLSRGQSLYNSPLHF.

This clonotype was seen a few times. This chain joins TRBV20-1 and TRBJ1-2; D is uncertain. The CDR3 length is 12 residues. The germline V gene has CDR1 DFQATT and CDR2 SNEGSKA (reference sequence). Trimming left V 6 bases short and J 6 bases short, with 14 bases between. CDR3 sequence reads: CSAETLNHGYTF. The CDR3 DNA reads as TGCAGTGCCGAGACTTTAAACCATGGCTACACCTTC.

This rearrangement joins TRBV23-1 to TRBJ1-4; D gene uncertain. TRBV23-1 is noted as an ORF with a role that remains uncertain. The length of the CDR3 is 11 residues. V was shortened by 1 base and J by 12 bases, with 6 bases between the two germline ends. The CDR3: CASSQYNELFF. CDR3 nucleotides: TGCGCCAGCAGTCAATATAATGAACTGTTTTTT.

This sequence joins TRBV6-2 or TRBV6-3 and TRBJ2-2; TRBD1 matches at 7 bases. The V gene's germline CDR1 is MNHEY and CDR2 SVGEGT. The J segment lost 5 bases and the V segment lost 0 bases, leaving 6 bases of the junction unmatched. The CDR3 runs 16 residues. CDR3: CASSYSPTGLTGELFF. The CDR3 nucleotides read TGTGCCAGCAGTTACTCCCCGACAGGGCTGACCGGGGAGCTGTTTTTT.

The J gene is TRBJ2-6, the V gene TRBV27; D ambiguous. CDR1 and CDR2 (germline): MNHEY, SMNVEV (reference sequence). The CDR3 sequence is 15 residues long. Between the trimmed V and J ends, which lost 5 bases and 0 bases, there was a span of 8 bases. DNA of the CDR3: TGTGCCAGCAGTCGACTGGGCTCTGGGGCCAACGTCCTGACTTTC. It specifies CASSRLGSGANVLTF.

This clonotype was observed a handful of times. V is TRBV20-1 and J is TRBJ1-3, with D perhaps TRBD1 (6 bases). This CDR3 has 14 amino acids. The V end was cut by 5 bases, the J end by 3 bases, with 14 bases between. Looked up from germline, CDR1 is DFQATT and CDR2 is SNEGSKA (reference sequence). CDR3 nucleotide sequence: TGCAGTGCTCCACCCACAGGGTATGGAAACACCATATATTTT. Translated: CSAPPTGYGNTIYF.

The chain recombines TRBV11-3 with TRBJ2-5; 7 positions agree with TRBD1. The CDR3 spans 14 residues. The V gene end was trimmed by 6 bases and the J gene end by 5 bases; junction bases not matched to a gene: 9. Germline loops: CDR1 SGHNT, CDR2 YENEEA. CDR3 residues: CASRNRGPGETQYF. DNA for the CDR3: TGTGCCAGCAGGAACAGGGGCCCGGGCGAGACCCAGTACTTC.

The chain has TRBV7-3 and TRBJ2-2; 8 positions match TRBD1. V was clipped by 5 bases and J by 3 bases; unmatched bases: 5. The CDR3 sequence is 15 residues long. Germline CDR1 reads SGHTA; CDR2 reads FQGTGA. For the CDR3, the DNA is TGTGCCAGCAGCCGGGACAGGACCGACACCGGGGAGCTGTTTTTT. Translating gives CASSRDRTDTGELFF.

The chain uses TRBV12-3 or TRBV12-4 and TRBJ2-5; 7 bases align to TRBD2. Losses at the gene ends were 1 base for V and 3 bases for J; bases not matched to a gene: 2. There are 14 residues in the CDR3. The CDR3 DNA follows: TGTGCCAGCAGTTTAGTCGGGGGGAAAGAGACCCAGTACTTC. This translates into CASSLVGGKETQYF.

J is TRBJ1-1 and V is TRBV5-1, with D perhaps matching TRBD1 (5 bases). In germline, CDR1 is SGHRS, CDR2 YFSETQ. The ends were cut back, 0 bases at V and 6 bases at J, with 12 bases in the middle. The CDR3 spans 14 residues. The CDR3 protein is CASSLGTSTAEAFF. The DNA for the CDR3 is TGCGCCAGCAGCTTGGGGACATCAACGGCTGAAGCTTTCTTT.

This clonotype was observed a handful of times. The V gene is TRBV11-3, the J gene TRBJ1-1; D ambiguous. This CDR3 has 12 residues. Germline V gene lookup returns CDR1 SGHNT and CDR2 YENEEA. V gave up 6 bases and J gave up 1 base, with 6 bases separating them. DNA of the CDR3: TGTGCCAGCAGTCTTAAGAACACTGAAGCTTTCTTT. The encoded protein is CASSLKNTEAFF.

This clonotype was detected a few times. This CDR3 reads CASRRKQGSEAFF. The CDR3 DNA follows: TGTGCCAGCAGAAGAAAGCAGGGTTCTGAAGCTTTCTTT. The chain recombines TRBV6-1 with TRBJ1-1; a weak D match, TRBD1 (5 bases). Germline values: CDR1 MNHNS, CDR2 SASEGT. V lost 6 bases and J 6 bases, leaving 14 bases between the germline ends. CDR3 length equals 13 residues.

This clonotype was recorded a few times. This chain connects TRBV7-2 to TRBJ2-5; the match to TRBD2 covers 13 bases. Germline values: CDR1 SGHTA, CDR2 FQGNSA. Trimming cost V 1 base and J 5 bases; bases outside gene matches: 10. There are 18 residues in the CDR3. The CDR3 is CASSLGGLAGATGETQYF. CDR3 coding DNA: TGTGCCAGCAGCTTAGGAGGACTAGCGGGGGCCACCGGGGAGACCCAGTACTTC.

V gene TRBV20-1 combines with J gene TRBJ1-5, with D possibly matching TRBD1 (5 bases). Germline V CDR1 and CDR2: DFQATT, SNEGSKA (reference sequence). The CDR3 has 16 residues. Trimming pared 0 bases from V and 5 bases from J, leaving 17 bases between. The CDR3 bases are TGCAGTGCTAGAGAGGGGCAGGGCCCGGTGTATCAGCCCCAGCATTTT. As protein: CSAREGQGPVYQPQHF.

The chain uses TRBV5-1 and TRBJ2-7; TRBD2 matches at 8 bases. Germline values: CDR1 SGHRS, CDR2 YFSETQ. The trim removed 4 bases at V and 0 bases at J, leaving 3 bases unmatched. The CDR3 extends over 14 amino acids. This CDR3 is CASSRSGDSYEQYF. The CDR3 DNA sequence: TGCGCCAGCAGCCGTAGCGGGGACTCCTACGAGCAGTACTTC.

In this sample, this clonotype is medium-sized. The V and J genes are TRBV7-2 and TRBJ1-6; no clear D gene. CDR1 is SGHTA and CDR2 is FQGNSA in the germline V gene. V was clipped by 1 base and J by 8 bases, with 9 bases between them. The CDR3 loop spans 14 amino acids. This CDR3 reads CASSLGRTDSPLHF. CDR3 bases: TGTGCCAGCAGCTTAGGGAGAACGGATTCACCCCTCCACTTT.

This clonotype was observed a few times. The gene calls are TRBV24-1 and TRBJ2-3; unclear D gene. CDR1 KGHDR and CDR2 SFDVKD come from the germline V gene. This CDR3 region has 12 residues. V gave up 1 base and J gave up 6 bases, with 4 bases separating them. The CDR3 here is CATSDLGDTQYF. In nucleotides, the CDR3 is TGTGCCACCAGTGATTTAGGGGATACGCAGTATTTT.

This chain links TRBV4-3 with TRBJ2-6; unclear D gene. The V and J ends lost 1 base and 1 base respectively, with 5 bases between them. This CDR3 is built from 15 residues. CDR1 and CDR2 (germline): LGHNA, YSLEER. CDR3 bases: TGCGCCAGCAGCCAAGGTCAGTCTGGGGCCAACGTCCTGACTTTC. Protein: CASSQGQSGANVLTF.

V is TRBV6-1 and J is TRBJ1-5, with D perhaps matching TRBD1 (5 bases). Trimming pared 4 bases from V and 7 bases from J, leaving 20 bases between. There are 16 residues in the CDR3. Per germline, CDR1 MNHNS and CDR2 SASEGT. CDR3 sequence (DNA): TGTGCCAGCAGTGTTCCCGGTGTGCAGGGTAGGCAGCCCCAGCATTTT. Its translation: CASSVPGVQGRQPQHF.

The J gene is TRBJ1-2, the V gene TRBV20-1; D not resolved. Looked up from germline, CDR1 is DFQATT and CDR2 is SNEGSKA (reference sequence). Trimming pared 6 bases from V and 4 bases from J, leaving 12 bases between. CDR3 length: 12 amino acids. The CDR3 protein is CSAPYFFYGYTF. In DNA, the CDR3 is TGCAGTGCCCCATATTTTTTCTATGGCTACACCTTC.

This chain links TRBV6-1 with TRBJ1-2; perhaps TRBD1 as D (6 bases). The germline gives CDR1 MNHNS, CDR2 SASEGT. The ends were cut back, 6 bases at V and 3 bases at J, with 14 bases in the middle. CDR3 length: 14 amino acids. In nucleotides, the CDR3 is TGTGCCAGCAGAACCGGGGGGGCCCACTATGGCTACACCTTC. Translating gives CASRTGGAHYGYTF.

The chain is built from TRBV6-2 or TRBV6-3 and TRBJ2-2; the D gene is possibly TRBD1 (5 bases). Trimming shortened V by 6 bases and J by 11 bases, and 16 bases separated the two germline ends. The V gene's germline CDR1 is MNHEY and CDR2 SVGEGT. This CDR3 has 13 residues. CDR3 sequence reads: CASRYRQPYELFF. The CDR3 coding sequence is TGTGCCAGCAGATATCGACAGCCTTATGAGCTGTTTTTT.

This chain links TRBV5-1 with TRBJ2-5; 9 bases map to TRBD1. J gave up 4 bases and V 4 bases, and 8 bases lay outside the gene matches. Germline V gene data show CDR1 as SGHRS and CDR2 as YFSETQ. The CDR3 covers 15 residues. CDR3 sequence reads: CASSRGDREGETQYF. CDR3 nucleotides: TGCGCCAGCAGCAGGGGGGACAGGGAGGGAGAGACCCAGTACTTC.

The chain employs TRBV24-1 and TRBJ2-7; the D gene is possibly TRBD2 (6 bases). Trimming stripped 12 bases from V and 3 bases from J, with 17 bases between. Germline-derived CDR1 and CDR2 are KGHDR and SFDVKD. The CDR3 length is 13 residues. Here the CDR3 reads CAPQAGHHYEQYF. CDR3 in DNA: TGTGCCCCACAAGCGGGCCACCACTACGAGCAGTACTTC.

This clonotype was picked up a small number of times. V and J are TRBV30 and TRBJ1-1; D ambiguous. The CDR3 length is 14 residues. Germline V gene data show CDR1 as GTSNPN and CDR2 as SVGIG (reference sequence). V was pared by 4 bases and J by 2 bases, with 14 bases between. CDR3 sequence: CAWTGWSTNTEAFF. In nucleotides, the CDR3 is TGTGCCTGGACCGGATGGAGCACTAACACTGAAGCTTTCTTT.

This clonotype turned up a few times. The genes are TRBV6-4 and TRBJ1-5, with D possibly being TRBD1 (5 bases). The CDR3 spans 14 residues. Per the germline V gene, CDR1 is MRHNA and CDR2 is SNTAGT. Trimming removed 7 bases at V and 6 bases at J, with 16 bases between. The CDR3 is CASTTRGLGQPQHF. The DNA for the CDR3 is TGTGCCAGCACCACACGGGGGTTGGGTCAGCCCCAGCATTTT.

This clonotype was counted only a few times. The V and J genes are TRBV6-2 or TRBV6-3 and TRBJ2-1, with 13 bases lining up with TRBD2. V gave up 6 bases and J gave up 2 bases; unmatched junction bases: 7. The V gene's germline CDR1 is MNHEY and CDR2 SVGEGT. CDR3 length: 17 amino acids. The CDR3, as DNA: TGTGCCAGCAGGGACCGACTAGCGGGGGGAACCTACAATGAGCAGTTCTTC. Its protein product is CASRDRLAGGTYNEQFF.